The 31 T cell receptor beta chains reported below all come from one sample, sequenced in a study of identical twins. TCRdb fed the 5' RACE reads into MiXCR, producing one record per CDR3 protein. The table includes around 690,000 distinct CDR3 sequences, 21% detected once. The sample also formed part of further work on T cells expressing NK-cell markers.

The specimen sequenced was PBMCs. Receptor source: a woman under 30 in good health.

CDR3: CASSLRTPNYGYTF. The DNA of the CDR3 is TGTGCCAGCAGCTTACGGACTCCCAACTATGGCTACACCTTC. The genes are TRBV7-9 and TRBJ1-2, with unresolved D. The ends were cut back, 2 bases at V and 2 bases at J, with 9 bases in the middle. Germline V gene sequence: CDR1 SEHNR, CDR2 FQNEAQ (reference sequence). The CDR3 spans 14 residues.

DNA of the CDR3: TGTGCCAGCAGTGGAGCGGGGGGCATAGATACGCAGTATTTT. Amino acid sequence: CASSGAGGIDTQYF. The chain is built from TRBV25-1 and TRBJ2-3; TRBD2 agrees at 9 bases. CDR1 is MGHDK, CDR2 SYGVNS, per germline. After removal of 4 bases from V and 5 bases from J, the junction contained 4 bases not matched to a gene. The CDR3 spans 14 residues.

This chain joins TRBV7-9 and TRBJ2-1; weak D call: TRBD1 (5 bases). This CDR3 comprises 13 residues. Germline V gene data show CDR1 as SEHNR and CDR2 as FQNEAQ (reference sequence). The ends were cut back, 11 bases at V and 1 base at J, with 12 bases in the middle. CDR3 sequence (DNA): TGTGCCTGCGACAGCAGATCCTACAATGAGCAGTTCTTC. Amino acids: CACDSRSYNEQFF.

This clonotype was counted between two and nine times. V and J are TRBV6-1 and TRBJ2-7; TRBD2 agrees at 11 bases. Looked up from germline, CDR1 is MNHNS and CDR2 is SASEGT. The CDR3 covers 18 residues. J gave up 3 bases and V 5 bases, and 15 bases lay outside the gene matches. This CDR3 reads CASSPGTSGTTPFYEQYF. The CDR3 coding sequence is TGTGCCAGCAGTCCCGGGACTAGCGGCACCACCCCGTTCTACGAGCAGTACTTC.

In its sample, this clonotype was seen a few times. The chain combines TRBV29-1 with TRBJ1-2, with D possibly being TRBD1 (6 bases). V shed 7 bases and J shed 8 bases, with 14 bases lying between them. The CDR3 has 11 amino acids. Germline CDR1 reads SQVTM; CDR2 reads ANQGSEA. The DNA of the CDR3 is TGCAGCGCAGCGGACGGGGGCGGCTACACCTTC. It codes for CSAADGGGYTF.

This clonotype was found many times. This chain links TRBV7-2 with TRBJ1-2; the match to TRBD1 covers 9 bases. The germline V gene has CDR1 SGHTA and CDR2 FQGNSA. Germline trimming cut 1 base from V and 5 bases from J; bases unmatched to any gene: 2. The CDR3 has 14 residues. The DNA for the CDR3 is TGTGCCAGCAGCTTAGACAGGGGGCGGTATGGCTACACCTTC. It specifies CASSLDRGRYGYTF.

The chain has TRBV11-1 and TRBJ1-2; 7 nucleotides agree with TRBD1. J was trimmed by 4 bases and V by 7 bases; bases with no gene match: 21. Looked up from germline, CDR1 is SGHAT and CDR2 is FQDESV (reference sequence). The CDR3 extends over 18 amino acids. The CDR3 bases are TGTGCCAGCAACGGAGCATCGACAGGGCCAGAAAGTTTCTATGGCTACACCTTC. Protein product: CASNGASTGPESFYGYTF. The complete variable domain, with remaining parts taken from reference TRBV11-1 and TRBJ1-2, reads EAEVAQSPRYKITEKSQAVAFWCDPISGHATLYWYRQILGQGPELLVQFQDESVVDDSQLPKDRFSAERLKGVDSTLKIQPAELGDSAMYLCASNGASTGPESFYGYTFGSGTRLTVV.

The chain couples TRBV2 to TRBJ1-2; 8 nucleotides agree with TRBD1. V was clipped by 10 bases and J by 2 bases; unmatched bases: 6. Germline loops: CDR1 SNHLY, CDR2 FYNNEI. The length of the CDR3 is 13 residues. The CDR3 loop reads CAISTGENYGYTF. DNA for the CDR3: TGTGCCATCTCGACAGGGGAGAACTATGGCTACACCTTC. Looking up the rest from reference TRBV2 and TRBJ1-2 gives the full variable domain: EPEVTQTPSHQVTQMGQEVILRCVPISNHLYFYWYRQILGQKVEFLVSFYNNEISEKSEIFDDQFSVERPDGSNFTLKIRSTKLEDSAMYFCAISTGENYGYTFGSGTRLTVV.

Turning to this clonotype: One end of the junction is discordant with germline, which a read error may explain. The chain uses TRBV7-7 and TRBJ2-5; no definite D call. CDR3 length equals 14 residues. Looked up from germline, CDR1 is SSHAT and CDR2 is FNYEAQ (reference sequence). The CDR3 region has the DNA TGTGCTAGCAGGCCGGACGTCGCTCAAGAGACCCAGTACTTC. Translating gives CASRPDVAQETQYF.

In its sample, this clonotype was seen many times. This rearrangement joins TRBV7-9 to TRBJ1-1, with a tentative D call TRBD1 (6 bases). The length of the CDR3 is 14 residues. From germline, CDR1 is SEHNR and CDR2 FQNEAQ (reference sequence). V lost 5 bases and J 5 bases, leaving 15 bases between the germline ends. CDR3 region: CASSVAGVQTEAFF. CDR3 DNA sequence: TGTGCCAGCAGCGTGGCAGGGGTTCAAACTGAAGCTTTCTTT.

The rearrangement links TRBV10-3 to TRBJ2-7; 9 bases match TRBD1. With 1 base clipped from V and 9 bases from J, the junction kept 7 bases outside the gene matches. This CDR3 is built from 14 residues. CDR1 and CDR2 from the germline V gene are ENHRY and SYGVKD. This CDR3 reads CAISEYRTGAVQYF. Here the CDR3 DNA reads TGTGCCATCAGTGAGTACCGGACAGGGGCGGTGCAGTACTTC.

With regard to this clonotype: The junction does not match germline at one end; this may be a read error. The genes are TRBV20-1 and TRBJ2-3, with TRBD2 as a possible D gene (6 bases). The germline CDR1 and CDR2 sequences are DFQATT and SNEGSKA (reference sequence). This CDR3 spans 13 amino acids. Here the CDR3 reads CSARDGSSDTQYF. As DNA, the CDR3 is TGTAGTGCTAGAGACGGGAGCTCAGATACGCAGTATTTT.

This clonotype was detected many times. The V call is TRBV12-3 or TRBV12-4, the J call TRBJ2-5; D possibly corresponds to TRBD1 (5 bases). The CDR3 is 14 residues long. V gave up 5 bases and J gave up 2 bases, with 12 bases separating them. This chain's CDR3 is CASSPPAGQETQYF. DNA of the CDR3: TGTGCCAGCAGTCCCCCCGCAGGGCAAGAGACCCAGTACTTC.

This clonotype was observed many times. The CDR3 DNA is TGCGCCAGCAGCCCCACCTCGAGCTCCTACAATGAGCAGTTCTTC. It specifies CASSPTSSSYNEQFF. The V call is TRBV4-3, the J call TRBJ2-1; D unclear. In germline, CDR1 is LGHNA, CDR2 YSLEER. V was cut by 4 bases and J by 0 bases, with 10 bases left in between. CDR3 size: 15 residues.

The chain has TRBV15 and TRBJ2-5; D perhaps matches TRBD2 (6 bases). V lost 0 bases and J 9 bases, leaving 17 bases between the germline ends. The CDR3 covers 15 residues. Looked up from germline, CDR1 is LNHNV and CDR2 is YYDKDF (reference sequence). The CDR3 here is CATSRDRDSGRAQYF. CDR3 DNA: TGTGCCACCAGCAGAGACCGGGACTCCGGTCGGGCCCAGTACTTC. Looking up the rest from reference TRBV15 and TRBJ2-5 gives the full variable domain: DAMVIQNPRYQVTQFGKPVTLSCSQTLNHNVMYWYQQKSSQAPKLLFHYYDKDFNNEADTPDNFQSRRPNTSFCFLDIRSPGLGDTAMYLCATSRDRDSGRAQYFGPGTRLLVL.

The rearrangement links TRBV25-1 to TRBJ2-2; D uncertain. The V gene lost 7 bases and the J gene lost 6 bases, with 3 bases spanning the gap. The CDR3 contains 10 residues. CDR1 is MGHDK and CDR2 is SYGVNS in the germline V gene. The CDR3 is CASKAGELFF. In DNA, the CDR3 is TGTGCCAGCAAAGCCGGGGAGCTGTTTTTT.

The chain is built from TRBV6-1 and TRBJ2-1; TRBD1 or TRBD2 may be the D gene (5 bases each). CDR3 length equals 14 residues. V was shortened by 8 bases and J by 5 bases, with 16 bases between the two germline ends. Germline CDR1 is MNHNS and CDR2 is SASEGT. The CDR3, as DNA: TGTGCCAGCGGTCCGGCCGGGACGAACAATGAGCAGTTCTTC. It codes for CASGPAGTNNEQFF.

This clonotype showed up just a few times. CDR3 residues: CASSSILGTETQYF. In DNA form, the CDR3 reads TGTGCCAGCAGCTCTATACTAGGCACGGAGACCCAGTACTTC. The V gene is TRBV7-9, the J gene TRBJ2-5; TRBD2 is a possible D gene (5 bases). The CDR3 spans 14 residues. Between the trimmed V and J ends, which lost 4 bases and 5 bases, there was a span of 14 bases. CDR1 and CDR2 (germline): SEHNR, FQNEAQ (reference sequence).

This clonotype was counted a few times. V is TRBV20-1 and J is TRBJ2-7; D possibly corresponds to TRBD2 (5 bases). V was clipped by 0 bases and J by 3 bases, with 15 bases between them. Germline V gives CDR1 DFQATT, CDR2 SNEGSKA (reference sequence). The CDR3 is 15 residues long. The CDR3 sequence: CSARDPSGMNYEQYF. For the CDR3, the DNA is TGCAGTGCTAGAGATCCGAGCGGCATGAACTACGAGCAGTACTTC.

This sequence joins TRBV9 and TRBJ2-1; 11 bases map to TRBD2. This CDR3 is built from 17 residues. J was trimmed by 0 bases and V by 3 bases; bases with no gene match: 5. The germline gives CDR1 SGDLS, CDR2 YYNGEE. CDR3 in amino acids: CASSGSSGRHSYNEQFF. In DNA form, the CDR3 reads TGTGCCAGCAGCGGTTCTAGCGGGAGGCACTCCTACAATGAGCAGTTCTTC.

This clonotype was counted a few times. V gene TRBV27 combines with J gene TRBJ2-7, with D possibly being TRBD1 (6 bases). The germline gives CDR1 MNHEY, CDR2 SMNVEV (reference sequence). The V gene lost 4 bases and the J gene lost 4 bases, with 11 bases spanning the gap. The CDR3 loop spans 13 amino acids. The DNA for the CDR3 is TGTGCCAGCAGTTCCGGACAGCTATACGAGCAGTACTTC. Its protein product is CASSSGQLYEQYF.

The genes are TRBV27 and TRBJ2-2; no clear D. Germline V lookup: CDR1 MNHEY, CDR2 SMNVEV (reference sequence). V lost 3 bases to trimming and J lost 6 bases, with 14 bases between them. The CDR3 has 15 amino acids. CDR3 sequence: CASSFRVVGSGELFF. In DNA, the CDR3 is TGTGCCAGCAGTTTCCGGGTAGTAGGATCCGGGGAGCTGTTTTTT.

This clonotype was seen many times. V is TRBV29-1 and J is TRBJ2-7, with a tentative D call TRBD2 (5 bases). CDR3 length: 12 residues. V gave up 8 bases and J gave up 2 bases, with 13 bases separating them. Germline V gene lookup returns CDR1 SQVTM and CDR2 ANQGSEA. CDR3 bases: TGCAGCCACACCGACGGGACCTACGAGCAGTACTTC. Translating it yields CSHTDGTYEQYF.

This clonotype came up a few times. The rearrangement joins TRBV20-1 to TRBJ1-5, with D hard to call. Germline assignment: CDR1 DFQATT and CDR2 SNEGSKA (reference sequence). V dropped 6 bases and J dropped 0 bases, with 9 bases sitting between them. The CDR3 loop spans 13 amino acids. CDR3 protein: CSAWADSNQPQHF. The CDR3 DNA follows: TGCAGTGCATGGGCAGATAGCAATCAGCCCCAGCATTTT.

This chain uses TRBV6-5 with TRBJ2-7; TRBD2 matches 7 bases. Trimming cost V 2 bases and J 2 bases; bases outside gene matches: 6. The CDR3 is 15 amino acids. Germline-derived CDR1 and CDR2 are MNHEY and SVGAGI. This CDR3 is CASSYQGLPPYEQYF. The CDR3 region has the DNA TGTGCCAGCAGTTACCAGGGACTACCCCCCTACGAGCAGTACTTC.

This clonotype turned up a few times. This rearrangement joins TRBV12-5 to TRBJ2-7; 9 bases fit TRBD1. The CDR3 is 16 residues long. Per the germline V gene, CDR1 is LGHNT and CDR2 is FRNRAP. The junction had 8 bases not matched to a gene; V was cut back by 0 bases and J by 5 bases. DNA for the CDR3: TGTGCTAGTGGTTTGGTGACTCAACAGGGGGCCCACGAGCAGTACTTC. This codes for CASGLVTQQGAHEQYF.

The rearrangement joins TRBV7-2 to TRBJ2-2; 7 nucleotides line up with TRBD1. From germline, CDR1 is SGHTA and CDR2 FQGNSA. This CDR3 is 16 amino acids long. The J segment lost 0 bases and the V segment lost 5 bases, leaving 6 bases of the junction unmatched. The CDR3, as DNA: TGTGCCAGCAGCCAACCGGGGACAGCGAACACCGGGGAGCTGTTTTTT. Protein sequence: CASSQPGTANTGELFF.

The J gene is TRBJ2-7, the V gene TRBV7-2; TRBD2 agrees at 9 bases. Germline values: CDR1 SGHTA, CDR2 FQGNSA. Losses at the gene ends were 1 base for V and 5 bases for J; bases not matched to a gene: 6. The CDR3 consists of 15 residues. The CDR3 DNA sequence: TGTGCCAGCAGCTTAGAGGCGGGGGGGGCCAACGAGCAGTACTTC. Its protein is CASSLEAGGANEQYF.

This clonotype has only a few counts. The rearrangement uses TRBV20-1 and TRBJ2-2; weak D call: TRBD2 (6 bases). CDR3 length: 15 residues. Germline CDR1 and CDR2: DFQATT and SNEGSKA (reference sequence). Between the trimmed V and J ends, which lost 1 base and 1 base, there was a span of 10 bases. The DNA of the CDR3 is TGCAGTGCTAGAGCCCGGGACTGGAACACCGGGGAGCTGTTTTTT. Translation: CSARARDWNTGELFF.

This sequence joins TRBV6-6 and TRBJ1-2, with 7 bases matching TRBD1. Germline V CDR1 and CDR2: MNHNY, SVGAGI (reference sequence). V gave up 10 bases and J gave up 4 bases; unmatched junction bases: 3. The CDR3 is 11 residues long. The DNA of the CDR3 is TGTGCCACACGGGACAGCTATGGCTACACCTTC. Its protein is CATRDSYGYTF.

This clonotype came up a few times. The CDR3 DNA reads as TGTGCCAGCAGCATTACAGGGTCGGCGGCCTACGAGCAGTACTTC. This gives the protein CASSITGSAAYEQYF. The chain is built from TRBV5-5 and TRBJ2-7, with TRBD1 as a possible D gene (6 bases). Germline loops: CDR1 SGHKS, CDR2 YYEKEE (reference sequence). V dropped 4 bases and J dropped 2 bases, with 16 bases sitting between them. The CDR3 totals 15 residues.